This is a list of T cell receptor beta chains from one sample in a study of regulatory T cells in long-lasting Graves disease. TCRdb fed the multiplex PCR reads into MiXCR, producing one record per CDR3 protein. The data hold fewer than 400,000 distinct CDR3 sequences, with around a fifth observed a single time. Here the sequenced sample was peripheral blood mononuclear cells (PBMCs), taken when the disease was refractory, from a patient treated with antithyroid drugs. The receptors here all came from a female donor with Graves disease. Each CDR3 is given with its conserved first and last residue. The order of the fields is D gene, J gene, clone size, CDR3 length, V gene, CDR3 DNA, CDR3 protein. A D gene is named only where the DNA matches it firmly. A clone size is listed for some rows: how often the clone was seen (once, few, many), or a class if it is expanded.

>.|TRBJ2-5|.|13|TRBV24-1
TGTGCCACCAGTGACGGCAGTCAAGAGACCCAGTACTTC
CATSDGSQETQYF
>TRBD1|TRBJ1-1|many|16|TRBV27
TGTGCCAGCAGTTTATTGGCAGGGGGCATAGGCACTGAAGCTTTCTTT
CASSLLAGGIGTEAFF
>.|TRBJ1-4|many|14|TRBV5-1
TGCGCCAGCAGCCCCGCTGGGGGAAATGAAAAACTGTTTTTT
CASSPAGGNEKLFF
>TRBD1|TRBJ1-4|.|15|TRBV7-9
TGTGCCAGCAGCCCCATGGGACAGTCTAATGAAAAACTGTTTTTT
CASSPMGQSNEKLFF
>.|TRBJ1-1|many|11|TRBV5-5
TGTGCCAGCAGCGAGGCAGGGAAAGCTTTCTTT
CASSEAGKAFF
>TRBD1|TRBJ2-7|few|14|TRBV7-6
TGTGCCAGCAGCTTAGCCCTAAGGGGGCACGAGCAGTACTTC
CASSLALRGHEQYF
>.|TRBJ2-1|few|13|TRBV6-1
TGTGCCAGCAGTGGGGGCAGGGAAGGTGAGCAGTTCTTC
CASSGGREGEQFF
>TRBD1|TRBJ1-2|.|13|TRBV20-1
TGCAGTGCTCCCAGCAGGGGGCTGTATGGCTACACCTTC
CSAPSRGLYGYTF
>TRBD1|TRBJ2-2|few|18|TRBV27
TGTGCCAGCAGTTTCAACCGGGACAGGGGTTCGTACACCGGGGAGCTGTTTTTT
CASSFNRDRGSYTGELFF
>.|TRBJ1-1|many|13|TRBV9
TGTGCCAGCAGCGGAGGGAGTCGCACTGAAGCTTTCTTT
CASSGGSRTEAFF
>TRBD1|TRBJ1-5|.|13|TRBV19
TGTGCCAGTTCAGGGGGCCGGAATCAGCCCCAGCATTTT
CASSGGRNQPQHF
>.|TRBJ1-2|few|12|TRBV12-3/TRBV12-4
TGTGCCAGCAGTTTGCGAGTGGGGGGCTACACCTTC
CASSLRVGGYTF
>.|TRBJ2-7|many|16|TRBV6-1
TGTGCCAGCAGTCGAGCGTCGGGGGTTATCTCCTACGAGCAGTACTTC
CASSRASGVISYEQYF
>.|TRBJ1-6|many|14|TRBV2
TGTGCCAGCAGTGGCGACTCCAGGAATTCACCCCTCCACTTT
CASSGDSRNSPLHF
>TRBD2|TRBJ2-7|.|14|TRBV5-1
TGCGCCAGCAGCTTGGGACTAGCGGGAGGTGATGAGTACTTC
CASSLGLAGGDEYF
>TRBD2|TRBJ2-1|.|16|TRBV6-1
TGTGCCAGCAGCTCATTGACTAGCGGGAGCTACAATGAGCAGTTCTTC
CASSSLTSGSYNEQFF
>.|TRBJ1-1|many|13|TRBV7-9
TGTGCCAGCAGCTTCCCGGGCCAGCGTGAAGCTTTCTTT
CASSFPGQREAFF
>.|TRBJ2-2|few|15|TRBV7-2
TGTGCCAGCAGCTTAAGTTCTGAGAAAGCCGGGGAGCTGTTTTTT
CASSLSSEKAGELFF
>TRBD1|TRBJ1-2|.|14|TRBV20-1
TGCAGTGCTCTCCTTGGCGGGGACAGGGCTGGCTACACCTTC
CSALLGGDRAGYTF
>.|TRBJ2-7|.|12|TRBV29-1
TGCAGCGTAAACAGGGGCGGGGGGGAGCAGTACTTC
CSVNRGGGEQYF
>.|TRBJ2-5|many|15|TRBV7-9
TGTGCCAGCAGCTATCCCTGGGGGAGGCAAGAGACCCAGTACTTC
CASSYPWGRQETQYF
>TRBD1|TRBJ2-7|many|13|TRBV28
TGTGCCAGCAGTACAGGGGGCGATTACGAGCAGTACTTC
CASSTGGDYEQYF
>TRBD1|TRBJ1-6|.|20|TRBV18
TGTGCCAGCTCACCCCTCCCGAGAGACAGGGGAAGCTCCTATAATTCACCCCTCCACTTT
CASSPLPRDRGSSYNSPLHF
>.|TRBJ1-5|few|13|TRBV7-3
TGTGCCAGCAGCTTAGAATGGGGTCAGCCCCAGCATTTT
CASSLEWGQPQHF
>.|TRBJ1-5|.|18|TRBV19
TGTGCCAGTAGTCCCAGGCCGGCCATCGTCGATCGCAATCAGCCCCAGCATTTT
CASSPRPAIVDRNQPQHF
>TRBD1|TRBJ1-1|.|17|TRBV15
TGTGCCACCTCTACTGATACAGGGGGCCCGGGGTGGACTGAAGCTTTCTTT
CATSTDTGGPGWTEAFF
>.|TRBJ1-3|.|13|TRBV7-2
TGTGCCAGCAGCTCCAGGACAGAAAACACCATATATTTT
CASSSRTENTIYF
>.|TRBJ1-5|many|15|TRBV6-5
TGTGCCAGCAGTTCCCAACCAGGACGCAATCAGCCCCAGCATTTT
CASSSQPGRNQPQHF
>.|TRBJ1-1|many|14|TRBV20-1
TGCAGTGCTACTGTCCGGGGGGAGAACACTGAAGCTTTCTTT
CSATVRGENTEAFF
>.|TRBJ1-1|.|16|TRBV7-6
TGTGCCAGCAGCGACACTTTGGAGGCTTCGAACACTGAAGCTTTCTTT
CASSDTLEASNTEAFF
>TRBD2|TRBJ2-1|once|16|TRBV9
TGTGCCAGCAGCCCCAAGAGCGGGAGGGCAGGCAATGAGCAGTTCTTC
CASSPKSGRAGNEQFF
>.|TRBJ2-5|.|14|TRBV15
TGTGCCACCAGCAGAGATGGAGGTAAAGAGACCCAGTACTTC
CATSRDGGKETQYF
>.|TRBJ1-6|many|13|TRBV27
TGTGCCAGCAAAAAGATGGTGGACTCACCCCTCCACTTT
CASKKMVDSPLHF
>TRBD2|TRBJ2-2|.|13|TRBV6-2/TRBV6-3
TGTGCCAGCCGTTCGGGGGGAACCGGGGAGCTGTTTTTT
CASRSGGTGELFF
>.|TRBJ2-2|few|17|TRBV15
TGTGCCACCAGCAGAGAAGGCGGGGAGACGAACACCGGGGAGCTGTTTTTT
CATSREGGETNTGELFF
>.|TRBJ2-4|many|10|TRBV20-1
TGCAGTGTCCCGAATACTATTCAGTACTTC
CSVPNTIQYF
>.|TRBJ2-2|.|14|TRBV19
TGTGCCAGTAACCCCGGGAAGAACACCGGGGAGCTGTTTTTT
CASNPGKNTGELFF
>.|TRBJ2-2|many|14|TRBV12-3/TRBV12-4
TGTGCCAGCATCGCTTATCTTACGACCGGGGAGCTGTTTTTT
CASIAYLTTGELFF
>.|TRBJ2-5|many|10|TRBV2
TGTGCCAGCAGGACTAAGACCCAGTACTTC
CASRTKTQYF
>.|TRBJ1-1|many|13|TRBV28
TGTGCCAGCAGCCTACAGTTACACCCTGAAGCTTTCTTT
CASSLQLHPEAFF
>.|TRBJ2-7|many|15|TRBV2
TGTGCCAGCAGTCCAGGGGGGGCCCTAGACTACGAGCAGTACTTC
CASSPGGALDYEQYF
>TRBD2|TRBJ2-7|many|16|TRBV6-1
TGTGCCAGCAGTCCTCATGGAGTAGCGGGACCGTGGGAGCAGTACTTC
CASSPHGVAGPWEQYF
>TRBD1|TRBJ1-1|.|16|TRBV7-3
TGTGCCAGCAGCCCGGGGACAGGGGGCGCCGGCACTGAAGCTTTCTTT
CASSPGTGGAGTEAFF
>TRBD2|TRBJ2-3|.|15|TRBV20-1
TGCAGTGCTAGAAGGCTAGCGGGGAAGTTAGATACGCAGTATTTT
CSARRLAGKLDTQYF
>.|TRBJ1-2|.|18|TRBV4-1
TGCGCCAGCAAACGGGGGGGGTTCGGGGAACCTATACGAGGTGGCTACACCTTC
CASKRGGFGEPIRGGYTF
>.|TRBJ2-3|.|13|TRBV7-3
TGTGCCAGCAGCTTATACAGGACAGATACGCAGTATTTT
CASSLYRTDTQYF
>TRBD1|TRBJ2-7|few|14|TRBV20-1
TGCAGTGCTGGGGGACAGGGGATAGTCTACGAGCAGTACTTC
CSAGGQGIVYEQYF
>.|TRBJ1-2|many|15|TRBV6-5
TGTGCCAGCAGTTACTCGAGGGGCGAAGCATATGGCTACACCTTC
CASSYSRGEAYGYTF
>.|TRBJ1-2|few|24|TRBV5-1
TGCGCCAGCAGCTTGGCGCATATTTGGCAGGGAGCAGCCCTTTTGGATCCCGCTAACTATGGCTACACCTTC
CASSLAHIWQGAALLDPANYGYTF
>.|TRBJ1-1|many|17|TRBV12-5
TGTGCTAGTGGTTTGGTACTGGGGGCGATACCTAACACTGAAGCTTTCTTT
CASGLVLGAIPNTEAFF
>.|TRBJ1-5|.|16|TRBV5-6
TGTGCCAGCAGCTTCCAGGTGCGGCAATCACATCAGCCCCAGCATTTT
CASSFQVRQSHQPQHF
>.|TRBJ2-7|few|12|TRBV20-1
TGCAGTGCCGTTGGGCGGTTGGACGAGCAGTACTTC
CSAVGRLDEQYF